These 5 T cell receptor beta chains share one sample of origin, sequenced in a study of identical twins. Each CDR3 protein gets one entry after TCRdb re-called the 5' RACE reads with MiXCR. The sample contains more than 1.5 million distinct CDR3 sequences, 32% of which appear only once. The specimen was cord blood. These receptors all stem from a newborn girl in good health.

The chain recombines TRBV30 with TRBJ2-7; D not resolved. Germline V gives CDR1 GTSNPN, CDR2 SVGIG (reference sequence). The CDR3 runs 15 residues. V was cut by 0 bases and J by 5 bases, with 17 bases left in between. CDR3 bases: TGTGCCTGGAGTGTTTGGCGCACCCAAGGAGACGAGCAGTACTTC. This gives the protein CAWSVWRTQGDEQYF.

V and J are TRBV6-2 or TRBV6-3 and TRBJ1-2, with D uncertain. Trimming took 8 bases from V and 2 from J, leaving 12 bases between them. Germline loops: CDR1 MNHEY, CDR2 SVGEGT. The CDR3 sequence is 13 residues long. CDR3 protein: CASLDEPNYGYTF. The CDR3 nucleotides read TGTGCCAGCCTGGACGAACCCAACTATGGCTACACCTTC.

The chain recombines TRBV6-1 with TRBJ1-6; 7 bases are a match to TRBD1. Germline trimming cut 4 bases from V and 0 bases from J; bases unmatched to any gene: 6. CDR3 length equals 17 residues. CDR1 and CDR2 from the germline V gene are MNHNS and SASEGT. The CDR3 protein is CASSVLTGSSYNSPLHF. The CDR3 nucleotides are TGTGCCAGCAGTGTCTTGACAGGGAGCTCCTATAATTCACCCCTCCACTTT.

This clonotype has a handful of counts. This chain joins TRBV6-2 or TRBV6-3 and TRBJ2-7, with a tentative D call TRBD2 (5 bases). V was clipped by 2 bases and J by 2 bases, with 7 bases between them. Germline lookup yields CDR1 MNHEY and CDR2 SVGEGT. The CDR3 sequence is 13 residues long. Written as DNA, the CDR3 is TGTGCCAGCAGTTACGTACTAGCCTACGAGCAGTACTTC. Translation: CASSYVLAYEQYF.

The gene calls are TRBV20-1 and TRBJ1-4; TRBD1 agrees at 7 bases. This CDR3 region has 14 residues. Per germline, CDR1 DFQATT and CDR2 SNEGSKA (reference sequence). V shed 3 bases, J shed 7 bases, and the junction held 8 bases outside the gene matches. CDR3 nucleotide sequence: TGCAGTGCTAGCCGGGGCAGGGGGTCTGAAAAACTGTTTTTT. Protein sequence: CSASRGRGSEKLFF.